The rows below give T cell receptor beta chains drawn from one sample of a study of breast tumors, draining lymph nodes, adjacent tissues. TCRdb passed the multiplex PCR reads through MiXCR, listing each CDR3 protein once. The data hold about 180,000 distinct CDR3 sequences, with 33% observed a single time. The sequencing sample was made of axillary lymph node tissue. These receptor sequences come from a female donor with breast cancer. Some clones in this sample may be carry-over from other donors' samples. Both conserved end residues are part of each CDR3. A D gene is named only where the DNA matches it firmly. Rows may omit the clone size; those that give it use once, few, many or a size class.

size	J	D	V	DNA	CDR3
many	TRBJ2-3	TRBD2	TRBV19	TGTGCCAGTAGTATGGGGGCGGGAGGAGATACGCAGTATTTT	CASSMGAGGDTQYF
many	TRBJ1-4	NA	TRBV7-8	TGTGCCAGCAGCTTAGGACGCGGGGGGGGACACCGTAATGAAAAACTGTTTTTT	CASSLGRGGGHRNEKLFF
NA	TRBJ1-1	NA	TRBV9	TGTGCCAGCAGCGCAGGAGCGGGATCTAACACTGAAGCTTTCTTT	CASSAGAGSNTEAFF
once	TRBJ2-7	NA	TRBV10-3	TGTGCCATCAGTGGGGGTCCCTCCTACGAGCAGTACTTC	CAISGGPSYEQYF
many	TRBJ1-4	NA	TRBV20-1	TGCAGTGCCCAAAAGGGGGCAACTAATGAAAAACTGTTTTTT	CSAQKGATNEKLFF
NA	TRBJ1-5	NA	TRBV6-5	TGTGCCAGCAGTTACTCGGGGGTCCTCAATCAGCCCCAGCATTTT	CASSYSGVLNQPQHF
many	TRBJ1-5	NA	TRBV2	TGTGCCAGCAGGAACAGGGGCAATCAGCCCCAGCATTTT	CASRNRGNQPQHF
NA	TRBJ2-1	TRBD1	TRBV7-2	TGTGCCAGCAGCATGGGGCAGGGGGCCGACGGGGAGCAGTTCTTC	CASSMGQGADGEQFF
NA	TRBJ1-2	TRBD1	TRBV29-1	TGCAGTCCTGTTACCGGGACAGGGACCTATGGCTACACCTTC	CSPVTGTGTYGYTF
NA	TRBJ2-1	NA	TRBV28	TGTGCCAGCAGGAGGGACTCCTCGGAATATGAGCAGTTCTTC	CASRRDSSEYEQFF
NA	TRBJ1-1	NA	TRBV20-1	TGCAGTGCTCCCCCGCCGGGGGGGGTAGGCACTGAAGCTTTCTTT	CSAPPPGGVGTEAFF
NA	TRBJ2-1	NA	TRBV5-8	TGTGCCAGCAGCTTGTCTGAGCCGTTCTTC	CASSLSEPFF
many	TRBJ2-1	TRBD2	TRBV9	TGTGCCAGCAGGAGGGGTAGCGGGAGCAGAAATGAGCAGTTCTTC	CASRRGSGSRNEQFF
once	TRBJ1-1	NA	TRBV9	TGTGCCAGCAGCGTAGAACTGCTCACTGAAGCTTTCTTT	CASSVELLTEAFF
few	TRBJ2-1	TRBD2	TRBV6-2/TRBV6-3	TGTGCCAGCAGTTATTCCAGCGGGGGGGTAATAGTCTTC	CASSYSSGGVIVF
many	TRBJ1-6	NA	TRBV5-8	TGTGCCAGCAGCGCCTCTGCTAGCTCCTATAATTCACCCCTCCACTTT	CASSASASSYNSPLHF
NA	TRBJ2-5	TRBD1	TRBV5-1	TGCGCCAGCAGCTGGGACAGGGAGGGGGACACCCAGTACTTC	CASSWDREGDTQYF
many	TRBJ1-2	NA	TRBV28	TGTGCCAGCTATATTAGTGCTCTCTATGGCTACACCTTC	CASYISALYGYTF
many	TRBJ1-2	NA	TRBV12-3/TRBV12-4	TGTGCCATACCCAAGGAAGGAGGCTACACCTTC	CAIPKEGGYTF